The present TCR beta chain was sequenced within a study of cytomegalovirus exposure and HLA in healthy donors. Findings and caveats of the study: The dataset shows that most TCR sequences were rare, while some public TCRs occurred in many donors.

For this clone: Its antigen is not identified.

TCRdb's table, derived via immunoSEQ multiplex PCR, lists solely in-frame clones and lacks some. The sample holds about 110,000 clones, under 97% seen once. Germline V lookup: CDR1 MNHNY, CDR2 SVGAGI (reference sequence). V was clipped by 0 bases and J by 0 bases, with 9 bases between them. CDR3 size: 16 residues. The sequence came from a woman between 18 and 29 years old in good health and CMV-seronegative. The material sequenced was PBMCs. The chain links TRBV6-6 to TRBJ1-5; D call uncertain. CDR3 DNA sequence: TGTGCCAGCAGTTACTCAGGAGGGATTAGCAATCAGCCCCAGCATTTT. As protein: CASSYSGGISNQPQHF.